The 6 T cell receptor beta chains below come from one sample, sequenced in a study of early T cells in non-severe SARS-CoV-2 infection (dated by TCRdb to the early 2020s). The library was built by means of 5' RACE. Sequenced on a NextSeq 500. TCRdb reworked the public reads: Q25 trimming with fastp, MiXCR clone assembly, productive beta chains retained. Each record represents a unique CDR3 protein, reported with the most common genes and DNA among its rows. Recorded for this sample are about 40,000 distinct CDR3 sequences; approximately 8.7% of them occurred a single time. The ten top clones hold approximately 13% of the sample. The sequencing used whole blood, collected at baseline. These receptors came from an adult who was a healthcare worker with PCR-confirmed SARS-CoV-2 infection or an uninfected control (not recorded which).

The chain links TRBV7-6 to TRBJ2-3, with D hard to call. CDR3 length: 14 amino acids. From germline, CDR1 is SGHVS and CDR2 FNYEAQ. The V end was cut by 3 bases, the J end by 4 bases, with 11 bases between. CDR3 sequence: CASSFAKSADTQYF. CDR3 DNA sequence: TGTGCCAGCAGCTTCGCGAAATCGGCAGATACGCAGTATTTT.

This chain connects TRBV18 to TRBJ1-6; a possible D gene is TRBD1 (5 bases). From germline, CDR1 is KGHSH and CDR2 LQKENI. V lost 3 bases to trimming and J lost 7 bases, with 7 bases between them. This CDR3 region has 13 residues. The CDR3 loop is CASSPDTNSPLHF. CDR3 in DNA: TGTGCCAGCTCACCGGACACAAATTCACCCCTCCACTTT.

The table lists this clonotype with many counts. The J gene is TRBJ1-6, the V gene TRBV11-2; D may be TRBD1 (5 bases). Germline V gene lookup returns CDR1 SGHAT and CDR2 FQNNGV. This CDR3 spans 18 amino acids. Trimming cost V 1 base and J 0 bases, with 13 bases left between them. The CDR3 coding sequence is TGTGCCAGCAGCTTAGGCGGGCAGGGTGGCTCCTATAATTCACCCCTCCACTTT. The encoded protein is CASSLGGQGGSYNSPLHF.

This chain uses TRBV20-1 with TRBJ1-2; TRBD1 matches 9 bases. With V trimmed by 0 bases and J by 8 bases, 7 bases remained unmatched. There are 14 residues in the CDR3. Germline V CDR1 and CDR2: DFQATT, SNEGSKA (reference sequence). CDR3 sequence (DNA): TGCAGTGCTAGAGACAGGAACAGGGGGCTCGGCTACACCTTC. This sequence encodes CSARDRNRGLGYTF.

This clonotype has just a few counts. The chain joins TRBV24-1 to TRBJ2-3; TRBD1 agrees at 9 bases. Trimming took 4 bases from V and 5 from J; bases not matched to a gene: 6. The germline gives CDR1 KGHDR, CDR2 SFDVKD. This CDR3 has 15 residues. CDR3 in DNA: TGTGCCACCAGTGAGAACAGGGGGCTTGTAGATACGCAGTATTTT. Amino acids: CATSENRGLVDTQYF.

This clonotype was seen many times. The chain has TRBV20-1 and TRBJ1-2; D uncertain. The V end was cut by 4 bases, the J end by 4 bases, with 4 bases between. Germline CDR1 DFQATT, CDR2 SNEGSKA (reference sequence). This CDR3 is 10 amino acids long. CDR3 in amino acids: CSATVYGYTF. The CDR3, as DNA: TGCAGTGCTACCGTCTATGGCTACACCTTC.